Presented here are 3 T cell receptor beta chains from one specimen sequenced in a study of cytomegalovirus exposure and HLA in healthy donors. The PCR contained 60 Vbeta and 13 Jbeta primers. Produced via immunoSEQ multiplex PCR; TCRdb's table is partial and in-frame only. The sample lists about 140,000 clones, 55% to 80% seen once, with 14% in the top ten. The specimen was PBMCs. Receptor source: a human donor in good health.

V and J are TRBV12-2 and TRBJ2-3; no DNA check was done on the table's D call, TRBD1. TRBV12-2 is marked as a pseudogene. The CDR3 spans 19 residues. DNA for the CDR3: TGTGCAAGTCGCTTAGCGGACAGGGCTACACCCTATAGCACAGATACGCAGTATTTT. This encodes CASRLADRATPYSTDTQYF.

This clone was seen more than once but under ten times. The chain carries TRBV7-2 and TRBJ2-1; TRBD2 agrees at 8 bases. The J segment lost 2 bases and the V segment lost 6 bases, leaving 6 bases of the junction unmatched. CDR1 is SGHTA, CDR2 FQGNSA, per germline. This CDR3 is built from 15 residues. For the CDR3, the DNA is TGTGCCAGCAGAGGGGGACTAGGGGCCTACAATGAGCAGTTCTTC. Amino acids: CASRGGLGAYNEQFF.

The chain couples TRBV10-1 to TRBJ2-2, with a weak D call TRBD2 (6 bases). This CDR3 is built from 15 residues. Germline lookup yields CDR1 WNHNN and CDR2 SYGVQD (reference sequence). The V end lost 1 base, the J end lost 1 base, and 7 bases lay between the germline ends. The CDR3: CASSEWRGNTGELFF. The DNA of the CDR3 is TGCGCCAGCAGTGAGTGGCGGGGGAACACCGGGGAGCTGTTTTTT.